The 10 T cell receptor beta chains given below trace back to one sample, sequenced in a study of radiotherapy plus CTLA-4 blockade in lung cancer. TCRdb's table, derived via immunoSEQ multiplex PCR, lists solely in-frame clones and lacks some. The sample shows roughly 51,000 clones, 86% of them seen only once. Sequenced here: peripheral blood, sampled from a patient treated with radiotherapy plus ipilimumab. These receptors originate from a human donor with non-small cell lung cancer that progressed on radiotherapy plus ipilimumab. Some clones in this sample may be carry-over from other donors' samples.

The gene calls are TRBV18 and TRBJ2-5; perhaps TRBD1 as D (5 bases). The J call may be incorrect, as the DNA end agrees better with TRBJ2-7. The CDR3 totals 16 residues. Germline CDR1 and CDR2: KGHSH and LQKENI. The CDR3 loop reads CASSPVGADLSYEQYF. DNA for the CDR3: TGTGCCAGCTCACCGGTTGGGGCCGACTTATCCTACGAGCAGTACTTC.

J is TRBJ2-7 and V is TRBV30; D perhaps matches TRBD1 (6 bases). The germline CDR1 and CDR2 sequences are GTSNPN and SVGIG (reference sequence). This CDR3 is built from 13 residues. V was shortened by 1 base and J by 5 bases, with 12 bases between the two germline ends. CDR3 DNA sequence: TGTGCCTGGAGTGACAAACAGGGTGACGAGCAGTACTTC. Translating gives CAWSDKQGDEQYF.

The chain is built from TRBV1 and TRBJ2-3; the table's D call, TRBD2, has no DNA check behind it. TRBV1 is shown as a pseudogene. The CDR3 loop spans 17 amino acids. CDR3 in amino acids: CTSRTGTSVQCTDTQYF. As DNA, the CDR3 is TGCACCAGCAGGACCGGGACTAGCGTTCAGTGCACAGATACGCAGTATTTT.

Of note for this clone: The sample carries other DNA sequences with the same CDR3. CDR3 DNA sequence: TGTGCCAGCAGCTTAGACCGAAGCCCCCTCCACTTT. It codes for CASSLDRSPLHF. The rearrangement joins TRBV11-2 to TRBJ1-6; D not certain. CDR3 size: 12 residues. V dropped 0 bases and J dropped 13 bases, with 7 bases sitting between them. Germline values: CDR1 SGHAT, CDR2 FQNNGV. Full variable domain (rest looked up from reference TRBV11-2 and TRBJ1-6): EAGVAQSPRYKIIEKRQSVAFWCNPISGHATLYWYQQILGQGPKLLIQFQNNGVVDDSQLPKDRFSAERLKGVDSTLKIQPAKLEDSAVYLCASSLDRSPLHFGNGTRLTVT.

J is TRBJ2-7 and V is TRBV10-3, with 9 positions matching TRBD1. The CDR3 is 16 amino acids. J gave up 7 bases and V 8 bases, and 18 bases lay outside the gene matches. The germline V gene encodes CDR1 ENHRY and CDR2 SYGVKD. Written as DNA, the CDR3 is TGTGCCATCGGGGAGGACAGGGGTTCCCTGCCTGAAGAGCAGTACTTC. It yields the protein CAIGEDRGSLPEEQYF.

This clone was counted a single time. The chain links TRBV6-1 to TRBJ2-5, with a tentative D call TRBD2 (7 bases). Trimming pared 8 bases from V and 1 base from J, leaving 14 bases between. There are 14 residues in the CDR3. Per germline, CDR1 MNHNS and CDR2 SASEGT. The CDR3 reads CASYKGGTQETQYF. The CDR3 DNA is TGTGCCAGCTACAAGGGGGGGACCCAAGAGACCCAGTACTTC.

The rearrangement uses TRBV9 and TRBJ2-3; TRBD2 matches 10 bases. The CDR3 length is 16 residues. After removal of 1 base from V and 1 base from J, the junction contained 3 bases not matched to a gene. The germline CDR1 and CDR2 sequences are SGDLS and YYNGEE. CDR3 DNA sequence: TGTGCCAGCAGCGTACTAGCGGGGGTAGGCACAGATACGCAGTATTTT. Its protein product is CASSVLAGVGTDTQYF. Supplemented by reference TRBV9 and TRBJ2-3, the full variable domain reads DSGVTQTPKHLITATGQRVTLRCSPRSGDLSVYWYQQSLDQGLQFLIQYYNGEERAKGNILERFSAQQFPDLHSELNLSSLELGDSALYFCASSVLAGVGTDTQYFGPGTRLTVL.

The gene calls are TRBV29-1 and TRBJ2-1; TRBD2 matches at 12 bases. V lost 1 base to trimming and J lost 6 bases; unmatched junction nucleotides: 10. Germline CDR1 is SQVTM and CDR2 is ANQGSEA. The CDR3 runs to 17 residues. This CDR3 is CSVEAYPSGRVVNEQFF. CDR3 DNA: TGCAGCGTTGAAGCCTACCCTAGCGGGAGGGTGGTCAATGAGCAGTTCTTC.

The rearrangement uses TRBV9 and TRBJ2-3; D may be TRBD2 (5 bases). The V gene lost 4 bases and the J gene lost 2 bases, with 14 bases spanning the gap. Germline loops: CDR1 SGDLS, CDR2 YYNGEE. The CDR3 has 15 residues. In DNA, the CDR3 is TGTGCCAGCAGCATATCCGGGATCAACACAGATACGCAGTATTTT. Amino acids: CASSISGINTDTQYF.

The gene calls are TRBV4-3 and TRBJ2-7; D is possibly TRBD2 (8 bases). Germline lookup yields CDR1 LGHNA and CDR2 YSLEER. CDR3 length equals 15 residues. Deletions cut 4 bases from V and 2 bases from J, with 15 bases between. The CDR3 DNA is TGCGCCAGCAGCCGGGATAGCGGGACAGCCTACGAGCAGTACTTC. Translating it yields CASSRDSGTAYEQYF.